This T cell receptor beta chain derives from a study of identical twins. Template switching, a step in the protocol, added a universal primer site, and cDNA carried unique molecular identifiers. TCRdb reprocessed the 5' RACE reads with MiXCR, giving one entry per CDR3 protein. The table has 500,000 or so distinct CDR3 sequences, 14% seen once. With 0 bases clipped from V and 4 bases from J, the junction kept 6 bases outside the gene matches. The CDR3 runs to 15 residues. Germline V gene sequence: CDR1 SGHRS, CDR2 YFSETQ. This sample was also put to use in a study of yellow fever vaccine responses in identical twins.

The sequence was obtained from a woman aged 18 to 35 in good health. Sequenced sample: CD4+ T cells sorted from blood. V is TRBV5-1 and J is TRBJ2-7; 8 nucleotides agree with TRBD2. The CDR3 nucleotides read TGCGCCAGCAGCTTGGGACGGGAGGGCCGTTACGAGCAGTACTTC. This sequence encodes CASSLGREGRYEQYF.